A selection of T cell receptor beta chains follows, all from one sample in a study of cytomegalovirus exposure and HLA in healthy donors. The table came from immunoSEQ multiplex PCR; TCRdb's copy has only in-frame clones and leaves some out. Of approximately 220,000 clones in the sample, 76% were seen once. The specimen was PBMCs. These receptors were obtained from a young man in good health and CMV-seronegative. CDR3s include the opening cysteine and the closing phenylalanine or tryptophan. Each record gives: D gene, clone size, J gene, V gene, CDR3 protein, CDR3 DNA. D genes are given only for firm matches. The listing skips clone size in some rows; elsewhere it reads once, few, many or a size class.

d_call: TRBD1
clone_size: -
j_call: TRBJ2-7
v_call: TRBV28
cdr3_aa: CASRPVSGQDSYEQYF
cdr3_nt: TGTGCCAGCAGGCCCGTTTCAGGACAGGATTCCTACGAGCAGTACTTC

d_call: -
clone_size: -
j_call: TRBJ1-5
v_call: TRBV19
cdr3_aa: CAGGETSPEYSNQPQHF
cdr3_nt: TGTGCCGGGGGGGAGACGAGCCCAGAGTATAGCAATCAGCCCCAGCATTTT

d_call: -
clone_size: -
j_call: TRBJ1-2
v_call: TRBV6-5
cdr3_aa: CASSEAYGYTF
cdr3_nt: TGTGCCAGCAGTGAAGCATATGGCTACACCTTC

d_call: -
clone_size: -
j_call: TRBJ1-4
v_call: TRBV7-9
cdr3_aa: CASSQPGREKLFF
cdr3_nt: TGTGCCAGCAGCCAACCAGGGAGGGAAAAACTGTTTTTT

d_call: TRBD1
clone_size: few
j_call: TRBJ1-2
v_call: TRBV7-9
cdr3_aa: CASSLEGTGSSLYGYTF
cdr3_nt: TGTGCCAGCAGCCTAGAAGGGACAGGGTCCTCCCTCTATGGCTACACCTTC

d_call: -
clone_size: -
j_call: TRBJ2-5
v_call: TRBV6-1
cdr3_aa: CASSQGDSQETQYF
cdr3_nt: TGTGCCAGCAGCCAAGGGGATTCTCAAGAGACCCAGTACTTC

d_call: -
clone_size: -
j_call: TRBJ1-2
v_call: TRBV28
cdr3_aa: CASSLARNGYTF
cdr3_nt: TGTGCCAGCAGTTTAGCCAGAAATGGCTACACCTTC

d_call: TRBD1
clone_size: -
j_call: TRBJ2-5
v_call: TRBV6-5
cdr3_aa: CASSRQGVVQETQYF
cdr3_nt: TGTGCCAGCAGTCGACAGGGGGTAGTCCAAGAGACCCAGTACTTC

d_call: TRBD1
clone_size: -
j_call: TRBJ1-1
v_call: TRBV28
cdr3_aa: CASSSMGTGLNTEAFF
cdr3_nt: TGTGCCAGCAGTTCGATGGGGACAGGGTTAAACACTGAAGCTTTCTTT

d_call: -
clone_size: -
j_call: TRBJ2-3
v_call: TRBV7-9
cdr3_aa: CASSGRRAGKFRATDTQYF
cdr3_nt: TGTGCCAGCAGCGGACGAAGGGCAGGGAAGTTCAGAGCAACAGATACGCAGTATTTT

d_call: -
clone_size: -
j_call: TRBJ1-2
v_call: TRBV5-6
cdr3_aa: CASSLEGSGYTF
cdr3_nt: TGTGCCAGCAGCTTGGAGGGGTCTGGCTACACCTTC

d_call: -
clone_size: -
j_call: TRBJ1-2
v_call: TRBV5-8
cdr3_aa: CASSYYVTANYGYTF
cdr3_nt: TGTGCCAGCAGCTACTATGTGACAGCTAACTATGGCTACACCTTC

d_call: -
clone_size: -
j_call: TRBJ1-5
v_call: TRBV4-2
cdr3_aa: CASSQGAGNQPQHF
cdr3_nt: TGTGCCAGCAGCCAAGGGGCAGGCAATCAGCCCCAGCATTTT

d_call: TRBD1
clone_size: few
j_call: TRBJ1-1
v_call: TRBV29-1
cdr3_aa: CSVAGQGVEAFF
cdr3_nt: TGCAGCGTCGCTGGACAGGGGGTTGAAGCTTTCTTT

d_call: TRBD1
clone_size: -
j_call: TRBJ1-1
v_call: TRBV28
cdr3_aa: CASSPIGQGANTEAFF
cdr3_nt: TGTGCCAGCAGTCCCATCGGACAGGGGGCGAACACTGAAGCTTTCTTT

d_call: -
clone_size: -
j_call: TRBJ1-1
v_call: TRBV4-1
cdr3_aa: CASSHPPWNTEAFF
cdr3_nt: TGCGCCAGCAGCCACCCCCCTTGGAACACTGAAGCTTTCTTT

d_call: -
clone_size: -
j_call: TRBJ1-2
v_call: TRBV4-1
cdr3_aa: CASSHSGLGSNYGYTF
cdr3_nt: TGCGCCAGCAGCCATTCCGGATTGGGCAGTAACTATGGCTACACCTTC

d_call: -
clone_size: -
j_call: TRBJ1-2
v_call: TRBV28
cdr3_aa: CATQEQRNYGYTF
cdr3_nt: TGTGCAACTCAGGAACAACGTAACTATGGCTACACCTTC

d_call: -
clone_size: once
j_call: TRBJ1-2
v_call: TRBV6-1
cdr3_aa: CASSAWDIHGYGYTF
cdr3_nt: TGTGCCAGCAGTGCCTGGGACATCCACGGCTATGGCTACACCTTC

d_call: -
clone_size: -
j_call: TRBJ2-5
v_call: TRBV7-9
cdr3_aa: CASSSPRSRAETQYF
cdr3_nt: TGTGCCAGCAGCTCGCCGCGGTCCAGGGCAGAGACCCAGTACTTC

d_call: -
clone_size: -
j_call: TRBJ2-1
v_call: TRBV19
cdr3_aa: CASSIRGNNEQFF
cdr3_nt: TGTGCCAGTAGTATAAGGGGGAACAATGAGCAGTTCTTC

d_call: -
clone_size: once
j_call: TRBJ2-2
v_call: TRBV5-4
cdr3_aa: CASQEGNTGELFF
cdr3_nt: TGTGCCAGTCAGGAGGGGAACACCGGGGAGCTGTTTTTT

d_call: -
clone_size: -
j_call: TRBJ1-1
v_call: TRBV12-5
cdr3_aa: CASGPSSLTNTEAFF
cdr3_nt: TGTGCTAGTGGTCCGTCTAGTCTAACCAACACTGAAGCTTTCTTT

d_call: -
clone_size: -
j_call: TRBJ2-2
v_call: TRBV30
cdr3_aa: CAWMGDYYTGELFF
cdr3_nt: TGTGCCTGGATGGGAGATTACTACACCGGGGAGCTGTTTTTT

d_call: TRBD1
clone_size: -
j_call: TRBJ2-7
v_call: TRBV19
cdr3_aa: CASSIQGASYEQYF
cdr3_nt: TGTGCCAGTAGTATACAGGGGGCAAGCTACGAGCAGTACTTC

d_call: TRBD2
clone_size: -
j_call: TRBJ2-1
v_call: TRBV6-5
cdr3_aa: CASSYFRTSDEQFF
cdr3_nt: TGTGCCAGCAGTTACTTTCGGACTAGCGATGAGCAGTTCTTC

d_call: -
clone_size: -
j_call: TRBJ2-1
v_call: TRBV19
cdr3_aa: CASTRDLAYNEQFF
cdr3_nt: TGTGCCAGTACCAGGGACTTAGCCTATAATGAGCAGTTCTTC

d_call: TRBD1
clone_size: few
j_call: TRBJ2-7
v_call: TRBV6-1
cdr3_aa: CASSEDRVVYEQYF
cdr3_nt: TGTGCCAGCAGTGAGGACAGGGTCGTCTACGAGCAGTACTTC

d_call: -
clone_size: -
j_call: TRBJ1-5
v_call: TRBV10-3
cdr3_aa: CAISEQLYSNQPQHF
cdr3_nt: TGTGCCATCAGTGAACAGCTTTATAGCAATCAGCCCCAGCATTTT

d_call: -
clone_size: few
j_call: TRBJ1-6
v_call: TRBV28
cdr3_aa: CASSPPGVGVSPLHF
cdr3_nt: TGTGCCAGCAGTCCACCGGGGGTTGGTGTTTCACCCCTCCACTTT

d_call: TRBD1
clone_size: -
j_call: TRBJ2-7
v_call: TRBV18
cdr3_aa: CASSPPGQGSYEQYF
cdr3_nt: TGTGCCAGCTCACCGCCTGGACAGGGGTCGTACGAGCAGTACTTC

d_call: TRBD2
clone_size: -
j_call: TRBJ2-3
v_call: TRBV6-4
cdr3_aa: CASSDSAGGPDTQYF
cdr3_nt: TGTGCCAGCAGTGACTCTGCGGGAGGGCCAGATACGCAGTATTTT

d_call: -
clone_size: -
j_call: TRBJ2-1
v_call: TRBV19
cdr3_aa: CASTGRGYNEQFF
cdr3_nt: TGTGCCAGTACGGGGAGAGGTTACAATGAGCAGTTCTTC

d_call: -
clone_size: -
j_call: TRBJ2-7
v_call: TRBV6-5
cdr3_aa: CASSRGFHEQYF
cdr3_nt: TGTGCCAGCAGTAGGGGTTTCCACGAGCAGTACTTC

d_call: -
clone_size: -
j_call: TRBJ2-1
v_call: TRBV11-2
cdr3_aa: CASSLAPPGAHYNEQFF
cdr3_nt: TGTGCCAGCAGCTTAGCCCCTCCAGGGGCCCACTACAATGAGCAGTTCTTC

d_call: -
clone_size: -
j_call: TRBJ2-2
v_call: TRBV5-6
cdr3_aa: CASSLVSGTGELFF
cdr3_nt: TGTGCCAGCAGCTTGGTGTCGGGGACCGGGGAGCTGTTTTTT

d_call: TRBD1
clone_size: -
j_call: TRBJ2-7
v_call: TRBV30
cdr3_aa: CASNRGGLYEQYF
cdr3_nt: TGTGCCTCCAATCGAGGGGGCCTCTACGAGCAGTACTTC

d_call: TRBD2
clone_size: -
j_call: TRBJ2-5
v_call: TRBV4-2
cdr3_aa: CASSQVGTSGRTKETQYF
cdr3_nt: TGTGCCAGCAGCCAAGTTGGGACTAGCGGGAGGACCAAAGAGACCCAGTACTTC

d_call: -
clone_size: few
j_call: TRBJ1-1
v_call: TRBV12-5
cdr3_aa: CASVWGGKAFF
cdr3_nt: TGTGCTAGTGTCTGGGGGGGGAAAGCTTTCTTT

d_call: TRBD1
clone_size: few
j_call: TRBJ1-2
v_call: TRBV9
cdr3_aa: CASSAQTGLAGYTF
cdr3_nt: TGTGCCAGCAGCGCCCAGACAGGGTTGGCCGGCTACACCTTC

d_call: TRBD1
clone_size: -
j_call: TRBJ1-2
v_call: TRBV6-6
cdr3_aa: CASSYSGQKGGYTF
cdr3_nt: TGTGCCAGCAGTTACTCGGGACAGAAGGGCGGCTACACCTTC

d_call: TRBD2
clone_size: -
j_call: TRBJ2-5
v_call: TRBV4-1
cdr3_aa: CASSQDLGLAGGQETQYF
cdr3_nt: TGCGCCAGCAGCCAAGATCTAGGACTAGCGGGAGGGCAAGAGACCCAGTACTTC

d_call: -
clone_size: few
j_call: TRBJ2-5
v_call: TRBV2
cdr3_aa: CASSDWTARETQYF
cdr3_nt: TGTGCCAGCAGTGATTGGACAGCTCGAGAGACCCAGTACTTC

d_call: TRBD1
clone_size: -
j_call: TRBJ1-5
v_call: TRBV6-1
cdr3_aa: CASIPGQGVQPQHF
cdr3_nt: TGTGCCAGCATCCCGGGACAGGGAGTTCAGCCCCAGCATTTT

d_call: -
clone_size: many
j_call: TRBJ2-7
v_call: TRBV19
cdr3_aa: CASSPPAGDYEQYF
cdr3_nt: TGTGCCAGTAGTCCTCCCGCAGGGGACTACGAGCAGTACTTC

d_call: TRBD2
clone_size: -
j_call: TRBJ2-3
v_call: TRBV11-3
cdr3_aa: CASSSGGSTDTQYF
cdr3_nt: TGTGCCAGCAGCTCCGGGGGGAGCACAGATACGCAGTATTTT

d_call: -
clone_size: -
j_call: TRBJ2-7
v_call: TRBV4-1
cdr3_aa: CASSQGPSGLYEQYF
cdr3_nt: TGCGCCAGCAGCCAAGGACCGAGCGGTCTCTACGAGCAGTACTTC

d_call: -
clone_size: -
j_call: TRBJ2-7
v_call: TRBV20-1
cdr3_aa: CSGRDSYEQYF
cdr3_nt: TGCAGTGGGAGGGACTCCTACGAGCAGTACTTC